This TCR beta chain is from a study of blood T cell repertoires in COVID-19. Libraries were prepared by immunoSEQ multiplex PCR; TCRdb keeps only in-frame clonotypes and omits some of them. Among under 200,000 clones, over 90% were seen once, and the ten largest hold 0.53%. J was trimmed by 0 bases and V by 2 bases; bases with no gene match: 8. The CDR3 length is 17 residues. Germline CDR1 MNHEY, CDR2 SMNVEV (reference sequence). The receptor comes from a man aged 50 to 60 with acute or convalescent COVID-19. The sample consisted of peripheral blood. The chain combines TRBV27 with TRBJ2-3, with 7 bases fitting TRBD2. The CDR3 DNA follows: TGTGCCAGCAGTTTAAGCGGGGTAACTCTAAGCACAGATACGCAGTATTTT. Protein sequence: CASSLSGVTLSTDTQYF.